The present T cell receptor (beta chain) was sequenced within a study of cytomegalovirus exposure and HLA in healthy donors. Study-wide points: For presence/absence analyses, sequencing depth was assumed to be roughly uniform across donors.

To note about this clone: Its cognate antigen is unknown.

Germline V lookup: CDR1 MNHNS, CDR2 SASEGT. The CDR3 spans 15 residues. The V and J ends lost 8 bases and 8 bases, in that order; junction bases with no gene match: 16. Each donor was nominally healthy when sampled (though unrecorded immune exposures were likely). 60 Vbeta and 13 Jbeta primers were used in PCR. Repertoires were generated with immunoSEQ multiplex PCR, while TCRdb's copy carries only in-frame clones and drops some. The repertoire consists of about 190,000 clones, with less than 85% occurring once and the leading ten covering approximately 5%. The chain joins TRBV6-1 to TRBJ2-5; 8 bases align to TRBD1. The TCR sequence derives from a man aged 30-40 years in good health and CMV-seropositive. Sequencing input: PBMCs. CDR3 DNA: TGTGCCAGCGATATGACAGGGGCCGTTATGGGAACCCAGTACTTC. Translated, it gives CASDMTGAVMGTQYF.